The 5 T cell receptor beta chains reported below all come from one sample, sequenced in a study of T-cell memory formation after mild COVID-19. Each CDR3 protein gets one entry after TCRdb re-called the 5' RACE reads with MiXCR. The repertoire includes 350,000 to 550,000 distinct CDR3 sequences, 15% to 20% of them detected once, and 20% to 25% sits in the top ten. The sample taken for sequencing was PBMCs or a T cell subset sorted from them (not recorded which). These receptors came from a man younger than 35 who had mild COVID-19 (a few samples of this study predate the infection). Cell type and time point are not known.

This clonotype has a count of ten or more. The chain links TRBV29-1 to TRBJ2-3; D remains ambiguous. V shed 4 bases and J shed 1 base, with 0 bases lying between them. The CDR3 runs to 10 residues. From germline, CDR1 is SQVTM and CDR2 ANQGSEA. As DNA, the CDR3 is TGCAGCGTTGGCACAGATACGCAGTATTTT. Amino acids: CSVGTDTQYF.

The table lists this clonotype with a few counts. The rearrangement uses TRBV9 and TRBJ2-5, with TRBD2 identical over 9 bases. V trimming: 4 bases; J trimming: 4 bases; junction bases outside the gene matches: 11. CDR1 SGDLS and CDR2 YYNGEE come from the germline V gene. The CDR3 totals 16 residues. The CDR3 region is CASSLRGGGASETQYF. CDR3 coding DNA: TGTGCCAGCAGCCTCCGGGGCGGGGGGGCGTCAGAGACCCAGTACTTC.

The chain combines TRBV7-2 with TRBJ1-6, with D possibly being TRBD1 (6 bases). This CDR3 is built from 16 residues. V lost 4 bases and J lost 9, with 19 bases in between. CDR1 is SGHTA and CDR2 is FQGNSA in the germline V gene. CDR3 in DNA: TGTGCCAGCAGCTCTCCCTGGGGGACAAGGGGTTCACCCCTCCACTTT. Its protein product is CASSSPWGTRGSPLHF. Full variable domain (remainder filled in from reference TRBV7-2 and TRBJ1-6): GAGVSQSPSNKVTEKGKDVELRCDPISGHTALYWYRQSLGQGLEFLIYFQGNSAPDKSGLPSDRFSAERTGGSVSTLTIQRTQQEDSAVYLCASSSPWGTRGSPLHFGNGTRLTVT.

This chain connects TRBV27 to TRBJ2-1; no reliable D call. Trimming removed 1 base at V and 7 bases at J, with 8 bases between. Germline CDR1 MNHEY, CDR2 SMNVEV (reference sequence). The CDR3 is made up of 13 amino acids. The CDR3 DNA reads TGTGCCAGCAGTTTATACAGCTTAAATGAGCAGTTCTTC. Translation: CASSLYSLNEQFF.

This clonotype showed up many times. The J gene is TRBJ2-1, the V gene TRBV7-8, with D perhaps TRBD1 or TRBD2 (6 bases each). This CDR3 comprises 15 residues. The V end was cut by 1 base, the J end by 6 bases, with 13 bases between. Germline values: CDR1 SGHVS, CDR2 FQNEAQ. CDR3 loop: CASSLGGAVANEQFF. CDR3 DNA: TGTGCCAGCAGCTTAGGGGGGGCAGTAGCCAATGAGCAGTTCTTC.